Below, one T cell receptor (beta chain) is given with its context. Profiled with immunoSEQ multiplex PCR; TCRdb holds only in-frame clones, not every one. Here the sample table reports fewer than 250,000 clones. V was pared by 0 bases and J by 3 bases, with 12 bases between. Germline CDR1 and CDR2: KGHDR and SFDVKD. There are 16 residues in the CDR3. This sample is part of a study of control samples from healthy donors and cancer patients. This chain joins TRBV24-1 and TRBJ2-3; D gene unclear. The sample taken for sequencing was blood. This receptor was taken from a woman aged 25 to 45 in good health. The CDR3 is CATSDLHLGGTDTQYF. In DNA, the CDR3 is TGTGCCACCAGTGATTTGCATCTGGGCGGAACAGATACGCAGTATTTT.